A single sample gave rise to the 6 T cell receptor beta chains below, sequenced in a study of technical replicates of blood from a few donors. Profiling relied on immunoSEQ multiplex PCR, and the TCRdb table lists in-frame clones only, not all of them. Here the sample spans tens of thousands of clones, roughly 95% being singletons. The sample comprised T cells isolated from PBMCs. These receptors all stem from a human donor in good health.

This chain joins TRBV6-1 and TRBJ2-7; D ambiguous. The ends were cut back, 3 bases at V and 2 bases at J, with 5 bases in the middle. Germline CDR1 reads MNHNS; CDR2 reads SASEGT. CDR3 length: 12 residues. In DNA form, the CDR3 reads TGTGCCAGCAGTGAGCAGGCCTACGAGCAGTACTTC. Its protein product is CASSEQAYEQYF.

CDR3 loop: CASSPGLAGGTVQETQYF. CDR3 DNA: TGCGCCAGCAGCCCCGGACTAGCGGGAGGCACCGTCCAAGAGACCCAGTACTTC. V and J are TRBV4-1 and TRBJ2-5; the match to TRBD2 covers 14 bases. Germline V gene data show CDR1 as MGHRA and CDR2 as YSYEKL. The CDR3 length is 18 residues. J was trimmed by 1 base and V by 4 bases; bases with no gene match: 8.

The CDR3 sequence: CASSPSPSTWTSGGETQYF. Here the CDR3 DNA reads TGCGCCAGCAGCCCTTCACCGTCTACTTGGACTAGCGGGGGAGAGACCCAGTACTTC. The genes are TRBV5-1 and TRBJ2-5; 13 nucleotides match TRBD2. Germline CDR1 reads SGHRS; CDR2 reads YFSETQ. The length of the CDR3 is 19 residues. The junction had 16 bases not matched to a gene; V was cut back by 4 bases and J by 4 bases.

The chain combines TRBV6-6 with TRBJ1-1, with TRBD1 identical over 7 bases. V lost 2 bases, J lost 5 bases, and 8 bases stayed unmatched. Per germline, CDR1 MNHNY and CDR2 SVGAGI (reference sequence). This CDR3 has 15 residues. CDR3 bases: TGTGCCAGCAGTTACGTACACAGGGGCGGAACTGAAGCTTTCTTT. It translates to CASSYVHRGGTEAFF.

V usage is TRBV7-9 and J usage is TRBJ1-4; 10 positions agree with TRBD1. J gave up 5 bases and V 1 base, and 4 bases lay outside the gene matches. CDR3 length: 16 residues. Germline CDR1 is SEHNR and CDR2 is FQNEAQ (reference sequence). The CDR3 coding sequence is TGTGCCAGCAGCTTAGGCGACAGGGGGCGCAATGAAAAACTGTTTTTT. It encodes CASSLGDRGRNEKLFF.

J is TRBJ2-7 and V is TRBV10-1; possible D gene TRBD2, 6 bases. The V end was cut by 3 bases, the J end by 3 bases, with 21 bases between. CDR1 and CDR2 (germline): WNHNN, SYGVQD (reference sequence). The CDR3 is 17 residues long. CDR3 coding DNA: TGCGCCAGCAGTGACCCTAGCGACCCAAACCAAAGCTACGAGCAGTACTTC. This translates into CASSDPSDPNQSYEQYF.